This TCR beta chain was profiled in a study of CD8 T cells in Susac syndrome. Random-hexamer reverse transcription was applied to roughly 0.5 to 1 ug RNA. The CDR3 of TCR beta was amplified by immunoSEQ multiplex PCR across 54 Vbeta and 13 Jbeta. TCRdb re-called the immunoSEQ multiplex PCR reads through MiXCR, storing one row per CDR3 protein. This table holds a few hundred thousand distinct CDR3 sequences, almost 85% found once. TEMRA cells were FACS-enriched, unlike CD8+ and CD4+ T cells, which were negatively isolated. CDR1 is SGHNT and CDR2 is YENEEA in the germline V gene. The CDR3 has 12 residues. V gave up 1 base and J gave up 8 bases, with 6 bases separating them.

The sample was CD8+ T cells from PBMCs. This receptor was obtained from a human donor with multiple sclerosis. V usage is TRBV11-3 and J usage is TRBJ2-1; D is unclear. In nucleotides, the CDR3 is TGTGCCAGCAGCTTAGTCCCGTATGAGCAGTTCTTC. The encoded protein is CASSLVPYEQFF.